The rows below give T cell receptor beta chains drawn from one sample of a study of spatial heterogeneity in lung cancer. TCRdb reanalysed the 5' RACE reads using MiXCR and keeps one entry per CDR3 protein. Of about 21,000 distinct CDR3 sequences listed, around 4.6% were seen once; the top ten hold 6% to 7.5%. This specimen consisted of PBMCs, obtained at surgery. All receptors come from a male donor with early-stage non-small cell lung cancer. Both conserved end residues are part of each CDR3. Each record gives: D gene, V gene, clone size, J gene, CDR3 protein, CDR3 DNA. D genes are given only for firm matches. A row's size may be missing; if present it is once, few, many or a size class.

NA	TRBV30	few	TRBJ1-4	CAWSERGLGEKLFF	TGTGCCTGGAGTGAAAGGGGACTTGGGGAAAAACTGTTTTTT
NA	TRBV24-1	many	TRBJ2-1	CATSDLPGNTYNEQFF	TGTGCCACCAGTGATTTGCCGGGTAATACTTACAATGAGCAGTTCTTC
NA	TRBV6-4	many	TRBJ2-6	CDSSRRTGVLSGANVLTF	TGTGACAGCAGTAGAAGAACCGGGGTGTTGTCGGGGGCCAACGTCCTGACTTTC
NA	TRBV27	many	TRBJ1-2	CASSMAGTVSNYGYTF	TGTGCCAGCAGTATGGCAGGGACGGTTTCTAACTATGGCTACACCTTC
NA	TRBV2	medium-sized	TRBJ1-2	CASRVRTGSNYGYTF	TGTGCCAGCAGAGTCCGTACTGGATCTAACTATGGCTACACCTTC
NA	TRBV29-1	medium-sized	TRBJ2-7	CSVFEPGYEQYF	TGCAGCGTTTTTGAGCCAGGCTACGAGCAGTACTTC
NA	TRBV27	many	TRBJ2-3	CASSLTSGGAADTQYF	TGTGCCAGCAGCCTCACCTCAGGGGGGGCGGCAGATACGCAGTATTTT
NA	TRBV29-1	many	TRBJ1-3	CSATQGNTIYF	TGCAGCGCTACGCAAGGAAACACCATATATTTT
TRBD1	TRBV6-2/TRBV6-3	many	TRBJ2-4	CASSWTPGQTNIQYF	TGTGCCAGCAGTTGGACGCCGGGACAGACAAACATTCAGTACTTC
NA	TRBV9	many	TRBJ1-1	CASSLYGGSTEAFF	TGTGCCAGCAGCCTATATGGGGGGAGCACTGAAGCTTTCTTT
TRBD1	TRBV29-1	many	TRBJ1-1	CSAVDRVEGEAFF	TGCAGCGCTGTAGACAGGGTGGAGGGTGAAGCTTTCTTT
TRBD1	TRBV10-3	many	TRBJ1-1	CAISEPGQGNTEAFF	TGTGCCATCAGTGAGCCCGGACAGGGGAACACTGAAGCTTTCTTT
TRBD2	TRBV6-2/TRBV6-3	NA	TRBJ2-7	CASSYRVAGVEQYF	TGTGCCAGCAGTTACAGAGTAGCGGGGGTCGAGCAGTACTTC
TRBD1	TRBV25-1	many	TRBJ1-2	CASSEYGGQGAEGYTF	TGTGCCAGCAGTGAATATGGAGGACAGGGGGCAGAAGGCTACACCTTC
NA	TRBV29-1	many	TRBJ2-1	CSVAPMGAGHNEQFF	TGCAGCGTTGCCCCCATGGGGGCTGGACACAATGAGCAGTTCTTC
TRBD1	TRBV5-1	many	TRBJ1-4	CASSVGQGNEKLFF	TGCGCCAGCAGCGTTGGACAGGGAAATGAAAAACTGTTTTTT
NA	TRBV9	many	TRBJ2-7	CASSVEGDSYEQYF	TGTGCCAGCAGCGTAGAGGGCGACTCCTACGAGCAGTACTTC
TRBD1	TRBV9	few	TRBJ1-1	CASSVETGGTEAFF	TGTGCCAGCAGCGTAGAAACAGGGGGCACTGAAGCTTTCTTT
TRBD1	TRBV6-6	NA	TRBJ2-1	CASTKGTGGYNEQFF	TGTGCCAGCACTAAAGGGACAGGGGGCTACAATGAGCAGTTCTTC
TRBD1	TRBV5-1	many	TRBJ2-7	CASSWDSGTGGARYEQYF	TGCGCCAGCAGCTGGGATTCCGGGACAGGGGGCGCGAGGTACGAGCAGTACTTC
NA	TRBV19	many	TRBJ2-2	CASSMLPTDTGELFF	TGTGCCAGTAGTATGCTTCCAACGGACACCGGGGAGCTGTTTTTT
NA	TRBV7-9	once	TRBJ2-5	CASDRGYQETQYF	TGTGCCAGCGACCGTGGGTACCAAGAGACCCAGTACTTC
TRBD1	TRBV7-8	many	TRBJ2-5	CASSFKGQGEGTQYF	TGTGCCAGCAGCTTTAAGGGGCAGGGGGAAGGGACCCAGTACTTC
NA	TRBV7-2	many	TRBJ2-3	CASSLGGGFDTQYF	TGTGCCAGCAGCTTAGGAGGAGGGTTTGATACGCAGTATTTT
NA	TRBV27	many	TRBJ2-1	CASSFNRAFGEQFF	TGTGCCAGCAGTTTTAACAGGGCCTTCGGTGAGCAGTTCTTC
NA	TRBV7-6	many	TRBJ1-1	CASSLGPGFTEAFF	TGTGCCAGCAGCTTAGGTCCGGGATTCACTGAAGCTTTCTTT
NA	TRBV4-1	many	TRBJ2-3	CASSQSRSMSDTQYF	TGCGCCAGCAGCCAAAGCCGTAGCATGTCCGATACGCAGTATTTT
NA	TRBV5-1	medium-sized	TRBJ2-3	CASSLVTGEYTDTQYF	TGCGCCAGCAGCTTGGTGACAGGAGAATACACAGATACGCAGTATTTT
TRBD1	TRBV2	many	TRBJ2-1	CASSEQGDSYNEQFF	TGTGCCAGCAGTGAGCAGGGGGACTCCTACAATGAGCAGTTCTTC
NA	TRBV5-6	NA	TRBJ2-1	CASSLSTYHHRGGEQFF	TGTGCCAGCAGCTTGTCCACCTATCATCACAGGGGAGGTGAGCAGTTCTTC
NA	TRBV5-1	many	TRBJ2-7	CASSSSSQGFHEQYF	TGCGCCAGCAGCTCCTCCAGCCAGGGGTTCCACGAGCAGTACTTC
NA	TRBV7-9	many	TRBJ1-1	CASRSARNSNEAFF	TGTGCCAGCAGATCGGCCCGGAACTCAAACGAAGCTTTCTTT
NA	TRBV20-1	many	TRBJ2-7	CSARADLAGDEQYF	TGCAGTGCTAGAGCGGACCTAGCCGGGGACGAGCAGTACTTC
NA	TRBV9	many	TRBJ1-1	CASSTRQNTEAFF	TGTGCCAGCAGCACCCGACAGAACACTGAAGCTTTCTTT
NA	TRBV28	many	TRBJ1-2	CASSLGTAGLVSYTF	TGTGCCAGCAGTTTAGGAACGGCAGGGTTAGTCAGCTACACCTTC
NA	TRBV5-6	many	TRBJ1-5	CASSFSNQPQHF	TGTGCCAGCAGCTTCAGCAATCAGCCCCAGCATTTT
NA	TRBV20-1	NA	TRBJ2-7	CSARDVVGVSYEQYF	TGCAGTGCTAGAGATGTAGTCGGGGTCTCCTACGAGCAGTACTTC
TRBD1	TRBV7-8	medium-sized	TRBJ2-1	CASSTRTGNYNEQFF	TGTGCCAGCAGCACCCGGACAGGGAACTACAATGAGCAGTTCTTC
NA	TRBV11-2	few	TRBJ2-5	CASSLTWEGRQETQYF	TGTGCCAGCAGCTTGACGTGGGAAGGGCGCCAAGAGACCCAGTACTTC